Presented here are 8 T cell receptor beta chains from one specimen sequenced in a study of blood T cell repertoires in COVID-19. This table comes from immunoSEQ multiplex PCR, and its TCRdb copy is limited to in-frame clones, with some not included. Among around 400,000 clones listed, roughly four fifths were seen once. The specimen was PBMCs or T cells enriched from blood (not recorded which). All receptors come from a woman aged 50 to 60 who had recovered from COVID-19.

The chain carries TRBV30 and TRBJ1-2; D might be TRBD1 (5 bases). CDR3 size: 14 residues. Between the trimmed V and J ends, which lost 1 base and 8 bases, there was a span of 17 bases. CDR1 and CDR2 (germline): GTSNPN, SVGIG (reference sequence). CDR3 residues: CAWSAQQGGGGYTF. CDR3 DNA sequence: TGTGCCTGGAGTGCCCAGCAGGGTGGTGGAGGCTACACCTTC. Supplemented by reference TRBV30 and TRBJ1-2, the full variable domain reads SQTIHQWPATLVQPVGSPLSLECTVEGTSNPNLYWYRQAAGRGLQLLFYSVGIGQISSEVPQNLSASRPQDRQFILSSKKLLLSDSGFYLCAWSAQQGGGGYTFGSGTRLTVV.

The chain joins TRBV19 to TRBJ1-2; no clear D gene. Between the trimmed V and J ends, which lost 7 bases and 0 bases, there was a span of 15 bases. Germline V lookup: CDR1 LNHDA, CDR2 SQIVND (reference sequence). The CDR3 covers 15 residues. The DNA of the CDR3 is TGTGCCAGTACCCATAACCCGGGGACTAACTATGGCTACACCTTC. Its protein product is CASTHNPGTNYGYTF.

This clone has at least ten counts. CDR3 region: CASSPGQGYNQPQHF. CDR3 nucleotide sequence: TGTGCCAGCAGTCCGGGACAGGGTTACAATCAGCCCCAGCATTTT. The chain couples TRBV2 to TRBJ1-5, with TRBD1 identical over 9 bases. This CDR3 has 15 amino acids. V trimming: 5 bases; J trimming: 3 bases; junction bases outside the gene matches: 5. Germline lookup yields CDR1 SNHLY and CDR2 FYNNEI.

About this clone: Other nucleotide sequences from this sample produce the same CDR3. The chain has TRBV30 and TRBJ2-7; the match to TRBD1 covers 7 bases. This CDR3 has 12 residues. Germline trimming cut 0 bases from V and 4 bases from J; bases unmatched to any gene: 0. Germline V gene sequence: CDR1 GTSNPN, CDR2 SVGIG (reference sequence). As DNA, the CDR3 is TGTGCCTGGAGTGTACAGGGGTACGAGCAGTACTTC. Translation: CAWSVQGYEQYF.

This clone was seen once. The chain uses TRBV2 and TRBJ2-1; TRBD2 agrees at 7 bases. Germline CDR1 SNHLY, CDR2 FYNNEI. The ends lost 7 bases at V and 14 bases at J; junction bases unmatched: 14. This CDR3 has 13 amino acids. Written as DNA, the CDR3 is TGTGCCAGCACATACTATCTAGAGGGAGGGGAGTTCTTC. Its translation: CASTYYLEGGEFF.

This chain uses TRBV6-2 or TRBV6-3 with TRBJ2-7, with D perhaps matching TRBD1 (6 bases). Trimming shortened V by 2 bases and J by 0 bases, and 17 bases separated the two germline ends. This CDR3 has 17 amino acids. Germline V gene sequence: CDR1 MNHEY, CDR2 SVGEGT. The CDR3 DNA reads as TGTGCCAGCAGTTACCCGAATGGACAGTACCTCTCCTACGAGCAGTACTTC. Its translation is CASSYPNGQYLSYEQYF.

The J gene is TRBJ1-2, the V gene TRBV4-1; no clear D gene. Germline-derived CDR1 and CDR2 are MGHRA and YSYEKL. Deletions cut 6 bases from V and 2 bases from J, with 25 bases between. The CDR3 is 18 residues long. In DNA form, the CDR3 reads TGCGCCAGCAGTTCTACCAATCCCCGACACCTATCAAACTATGGCTACACCTTC. Its protein is CASSSTNPRHLSNYGYTF.

The gene calls are TRBV6-5 and TRBJ2-7; maybe TRBD1 (5 bases). The CDR3 length is 13 residues. The germline CDR1 and CDR2 sequences are MNHEY and SVGAGI. V was trimmed by 5 bases and J by 6 bases, leaving 14 bases between them. Written as DNA, the CDR3 is TGTGCCAGCAGTCTTCAGGGTACGTCCGAGCAGTACTTC. Translation: CASSLQGTSEQYF.